The 16 T cell receptor beta chains given below trace back to one sample, sequenced in a study of post-analysis software for immune sequencing data. No antigens are known for them. General observations from the study: The study found TRBV5-6, TRBV5-1 and TRBV20-1 among about five TRBV segments more frequent in patients than controls.

Unique molecular identifiers were built into the TCR beta cDNA libraries. TCRdb itself ran the PCR reads through MiXCR, one entry per CDR3 protein. The sample comprises about 190,000 distinct CDR3 sequences, over 25% of which are singletons, and 3% to 4% rests with the top ten. Sequencing was carried out using blood. Every receptor here comes from a girl aged 2-17 years with multiple sclerosis.

This clonotype has a handful of counts. The rearrangement uses TRBV6-2 or TRBV6-3 and TRBJ2-5, with D unresolved. Trimming cost V 2 bases and J 1 base, with 14 bases left between them. This CDR3 spans 16 amino acids. Germline CDR1 MNHEY, CDR2 SVGEGT. The CDR3 loop reads CASSYRHSSLQETQYF. Written as DNA, the CDR3 is TGTGCCAGCAGTTACAGACACTCTTCTCTCCAAGAGACCCAGTACTTC.

This clonotype was observed a single time. This chain's CDR3 is CSARPLRGVGYGYTF. Written as DNA, the CDR3 is TGCAGTGCTAGACCCTTGAGGGGGGTCGGCTACGGCTACACCTTC. The chain couples TRBV20-1 to TRBJ1-2; a possible D gene is TRBD1 (6 bases). This CDR3 spans 15 amino acids. From germline, CDR1 is DFQATT and CDR2 SNEGSKA (reference sequence). Deletions cut 2 bases from V and 8 bases from J, with 21 bases between.

The chain has TRBV19 and TRBJ1-5; tentative D call: TRBD1 (5 bases). CDR1 is LNHDA, CDR2 SQIVND, per germline (reference sequence). The V end was cut by 11 bases, the J end by 4 bases, with 15 bases between. The CDR3 spans 13 residues. The CDR3 coding sequence is TGTGCCGGATCTACAGGATTTAATCAGCCCCAGCATTTT. It codes for CAGSTGFNQPQHF.

Concerning this clonotype: It may be a read error: a sequence one base away is much more abundant. CDR3 in DNA: TGTGCCAGCAGTCACGGCAGGGCCTCCAAAAACATTCAGTACTTC. Translation: CASSHGRASKNIQYF. V usage is TRBV6-6 and J usage is TRBJ2-4; weak D call: TRBD1 (5 bases). Germline V gene sequence: CDR1 MNHNY, CDR2 SVGAGI (reference sequence). The V end was cut by 5 bases, the J end by 2 bases, with 13 bases between. This CDR3 region has 15 residues.

V and J are TRBV20-1 and TRBJ1-4; D might be TRBD1 (5 bases). This CDR3 contains 14 residues. V was cut by 6 bases and J by 7 bases, with 18 bases left in between. Germline V CDR1 and CDR2: DFQATT, SNEGSKA (reference sequence). CDR3 sequence reads: CSAPPPGRVEKLFF. The DNA for the CDR3 is TGCAGTGCCCCCCCCCCGGGGCGTGTTGAAAAACTGTTTTTT.

The sample holds one count of this clonotype. The chain employs TRBV20-1 and TRBJ2-7; 7 bases line up with TRBD1. CDR3 length equals 14 residues. Germline V lookup: CDR1 DFQATT, CDR2 SNEGSKA (reference sequence). J was trimmed by 7 bases and V by 7 bases; bases with no gene match: 16. As DNA, the CDR3 is TGCAGTGGCCTACTATCCGGGACAGCTGGGGAGCAGTACTTC. Its protein product is CSGLLSGTAGEQYF.

A note on this clonotype: A much more abundant neighbour one base away suggests this may be a read error. The rearrangement joins TRBV20-1 to TRBJ2-1; 13 nucleotides agree with TRBD2. This CDR3 is built from 15 residues. V was clipped by 0 bases and J by 6 bases; unmatched bases: 2. Germline assignment: CDR1 DFQATT and CDR2 SNEGSKA (reference sequence). DNA for the CDR3: TGCAGTGCTAGAGATTGGACTAGCGGGAGCAATGAGCAGTTCTTC. Translated, it gives CSARDWTSGSNEQFF.

This clonotype showed up just a few times. V is TRBV7-9 and J is TRBJ1-4, with a weak D call TRBD1 (6 bases). V dropped 6 bases and J dropped 7 bases, with 15 bases sitting between them. CDR3 length equals 14 residues. Germline-derived CDR1 and CDR2 are SEHNR and FQNEAQ (reference sequence). CDR3 DNA sequence: TGTGCCAGCAGTCAGGGGCGGCTGGGTGAAAAACTGTTTTTT. Translated: CASSQGRLGEKLFF.

This clonotype was seen a few times. The gene calls are TRBV6-2 or TRBV6-3 and TRBJ1-5, with 9 bases that match TRBD1. Germline CDR1 is MNHEY and CDR2 is SVGEGT. With 5 bases clipped from V and 5 bases from J, the junction kept 7 bases outside the gene matches. The CDR3 sequence is 15 residues long. CDR3 sequence reads: CASSGTGQGDQPQHF. The CDR3 bases are TGTGCCAGCAGTGGGACGGGACAGGGAGATCAGCCCCAGCATTTT.

This chain uses TRBV6-5 with TRBJ2-7; TRBD1 agrees at 7 bases. The CDR3 runs 12 residues. Germline CDR1 is MNHEY and CDR2 is SVGAGI. The junction had 3 bases not matched to a gene; V was cut back by 5 bases and J by 5 bases. The CDR3 nucleotides read TGTGCCAGCAGTAACAGGGGCGACGAGCAGTACTTC. Residues: CASSNRGDEQYF.

This chain connects TRBV14 to TRBJ1-1; no clear D. This CDR3 is 12 amino acids long. V was shortened by 3 bases and J by 10 bases, with 12 bases between the two germline ends. The germline V gene has CDR1 SGHDN and CDR2 FVKESK. The CDR3: CASSHGAVRAFF. CDR3 in DNA: TGTGCCAGCAGCCACGGTGCAGTTCGAGCTTTCTTT.

A few counts support this clonotype. At one boundary the junction diverges from the germline segment, which might be a read error. The genes are TRBV5-4 and TRBJ1-6; TRBD1 is a possible D gene (5 bases). Germline V gene sequence: CDR1 SGHNT, CDR2 YYREEE (reference sequence). The CDR3 runs to 16 residues. The CDR3 coding sequence is TGTGCCAGCAGCTCGGCAAAGGTGGGGGATAATTCACCCCCCCACTTT. Its protein product is CASSSAKVGDNSPPHF.

On this clonotype: A much larger clone lies a single base off, so this may be a read error. The chain combines TRBV20-1 with TRBJ2-5; 12 bases agree with TRBD2. This CDR3 has 14 amino acids. CDR1 is DFQATT and CDR2 is SNEGSKA in the germline V gene (reference sequence). The ends lost 3 bases at V and 11 bases at J; junction bases unmatched: 10. The CDR3 sequence: CSARRLAGASEQYF. DNA of the CDR3: TGCAGTGCTAGGAGACTAGCGGGGGCATCTGAGCAGTACTTC.

This chain links TRBV24-1 with TRBJ2-6, with D perhaps TRBD2 (6 bases). Trimming left V 0 bases short and J 2 bases short, with 13 bases between. CDR3 length equals 18 residues. From germline, CDR1 is KGHDR and CDR2 SFDVKD. This CDR3 is CATSDLSGGVAGANVLTF. CDR3 nucleotides: TGTGCCACCAGTGATTTGTCAGGAGGGGTCGCTGGGGCCAACGTCCTGACTTTC.

As for this clonotype: A read error may explain this, as a much larger clone is one base away. This chain joins TRBV29-1 and TRBJ2-5; D is uncertain. Germline V gene data show CDR1 as SQVTM and CDR2 as ANQGSEA. The CDR3 totals 13 residues. V lost 5 bases and J 11 bases, leaving 21 bases between the germline ends. The CDR3 sequence: CSVRASPYNEQYF. In DNA form, the CDR3 reads TGCAGCGTTCGGGCGTCCCCCTACAATGAGCAGTACTTC. The whole variable domain, remainder taken from reference TRBV29-1 and TRBJ2-5, is SAVISQKPSRDICQRGTSLTIQCQVDSQVTMMFWYRQQPGQSLTLIATANQGSEATYESGFVIDKFPISRPNLTFSTLTVSNMSPEDSSIYLCSVRASPYNEQYFGPGTRLLVL.

The chain employs TRBV20-1 and TRBJ2-5, with 10 bases that match TRBD2. Germline values: CDR1 DFQATT, CDR2 SNEGSKA (reference sequence). With V trimmed by 5 bases and J by 5 bases, 11 bases remained unmatched. The CDR3 is 15 amino acids. CDR3 DNA sequence: TGCAGTGCTTCCCCACTAGCGGGAATTGGGGAGACCCAGTACTTC. Amino acid sequence: CSASPLAGIGETQYF.